These 19 T cell receptor beta chains were all obtained from the same sample, sequenced in a study of cytomegalovirus exposure and HLA in healthy donors. The PCR made use of 60 Vbeta and 13 Jbeta primers. Sequenced by immunoSEQ multiplex PCR; TCRdb stores in-frame clones only, minus some. Of 150,000 to 200,000 clones listed, 60% to 80% are singletons. Specimen: PBMCs. The receptors originated from a man between 18 and 35 years old in good health and CMV-seropositive.

This clone has only a few counts. The rearrangement joins TRBV11-1 to TRBJ2-1; 13 bases line up with TRBD2. The CDR3 is 16 residues long. CDR1 is SGHAT and CDR2 is FQDESV in the germline V gene (reference sequence). V lost 3 bases and J lost 8; bases outside the gene matches: 7. Here the CDR3 reads CASSLAGLAGAYEQFF. CDR3 nucleotides: TGTGCCAGCAGCTTGGCCGGACTAGCGGGAGCTTATGAGCAGTTCTTC.

This clone was seen just once. V gene TRBV28 combines with J gene TRBJ1-6; 8 positions agree with TRBD1. This CDR3 spans 18 amino acids. Germline V lookup: CDR1 MDHEN, CDR2 SYDVKM. After removal of 6 bases from V and 3 bases from J, the junction contained 13 bases not matched to a gene. CDR3 in DNA: TGTGCCAGCAGACCCTCCTGGACAGGGAAGAACTATAATTCACCCCTCCACTTT. Protein sequence: CASRPSWTGKNYNSPLHF.

This clone occurred a few times. The chain joins TRBV7-9 to TRBJ1-4; 7 nucleotides align to TRBD1. The germline V gene encodes CDR1 SEHNR and CDR2 FQNEAQ (reference sequence). The CDR3 has 17 amino acids. Unmatched junction bases numbered 13, after V lost 4 bases and J lost 5 bases. CDR3 sequence (DNA): TGTGCCAGCAGCTCTAGGACAGGACCTCAACAGAATGAAAAACTGTTTTTT. It specifies CASSSRTGPQQNEKLFF. Variable domain in full (rest from reference TRBV7-9 and TRBJ1-4): DTGVSQNPRHKITKRGQNVTFRCDPISEHNRLYWYRQTLGQGPEFLTYFQNEAQLEKSRLLSDRFSAERPKGSFSTLEIQRTEQGDSAMYLCASSSRTGPQQNEKLFFGSGTQLSVL.

This sequence joins TRBV5-6 and TRBJ2-3; no clear D. Between the trimmed V and J ends, which lost 4 bases and 6 bases, there was a span of 9 bases. There are 12 residues in the CDR3. Germline assignment: CDR1 SGHDT and CDR2 YYEEEE. The DNA for the CDR3 is TGTGCCAGCAGCGCGTCCCTTGATACGCAGTATTTT. It specifies CASSASLDTQYF.

The chain recombines TRBV29-1 with TRBJ2-3; 13 nucleotides agree with TRBD2. This CDR3 contains 16 residues. V lost 7 bases, J lost 3 bases, and 10 bases stayed unmatched. Germline CDR1 is SQVTM and CDR2 is ANQGSEA. In DNA, the CDR3 is TGCAGCGCTGTTAGACTAGCGGGGGGTTCTACAGATACGCAGTATTTT. This sequence encodes CSAVRLAGGSTDTQYF.

J is TRBJ1-2 and V is TRBV7-3; D is perhaps TRBD1 (5 bases). The germline CDR1 and CDR2 sequences are SGHTA and FQGTGA. V lost 5 bases, J lost 7 bases, and 20 bases lay in between. This CDR3 has 15 residues. The CDR3 reads CASSPGGVLGGGYTF. The CDR3 DNA is TGTGCCAGCAGCCCCGGGGGGGTACTTGGGGGTGGCTACACCTTC.

V gene TRBV5-1 combines with J gene TRBJ2-2; D is possibly TRBD1 (5 bases). V lost 0 bases, J lost 2 bases, and 11 bases lay in between. This CDR3 has 16 residues. The germline CDR1 and CDR2 sequences are SGHRS and YFSETQ. The DNA for the CDR3 is TGCGCCAGCAGCTTGGACCGGCAGGGTAACACCGGGGAGCTGTTTTTT. It specifies CASSLDRQGNTGELFF.

CDR3 amino acids: CASSTIRGISGNTIYF. Here the CDR3 DNA reads TGTGCCAGTAGTACGATAAGGGGAATTTCTGGAAACACCATATATTTT. V is TRBV19 and J is TRBJ1-3; D perhaps matches TRBD1 (5 bases). Germline V CDR1 and CDR2: LNHDA, SQIVND (reference sequence). The CDR3 covers 16 residues. Trimming stripped 4 bases from V and 1 base from J, with 14 bases between.

V usage is TRBV7-6 and J usage is TRBJ1-1, with 10 positions matching TRBD1. CDR1 is SGHVS, CDR2 FNYEAQ, per germline. This CDR3 is built from 16 residues. Trimming cost V 4 bases and J 5 bases; bases outside gene matches: 10. This chain's CDR3 is CASSSTWGTGVTEAFF. The CDR3 nucleotides are TGTGCCAGCAGCTCCACCTGGGGGACAGGGGTTACTGAAGCTTTCTTT.

The V call is TRBV5-5, the J call TRBJ1-2; a weak D match, TRBD1 (5 bases). V lost 1 base and J 6 bases, leaving 7 bases between the germline ends. Germline V gene data show CDR1 as SGHKS and CDR2 as YYEKEE (reference sequence). CDR3 length equals 12 residues. CDR3 DNA: TGTGCCAGCAGCTTGCAGGGAAATGGCTACACCTTC. Translation gives CASSLQGNGYTF. The full variable domain, in which reference TRBV5-5 and TRBJ1-2 provide the parts outside the CDR3, is DAGVTQSPTHLIKTRGQQVTLRCSPISGHKSVSWYQQVLGQGPQFIFQYYEKEERGRGNFPDRFSARQFPNYSSELNVNALLLGDSALYLCASSLQGNGYTFGSGTRLTVV.

This clone came up a few times. The rearrangement links TRBV10-3 to TRBJ1-1; TRBD1 is a possible D gene (6 bases). CDR1 is ENHRY and CDR2 is SYGVKD in the germline V gene. V dropped 6 bases and J dropped 3 bases, with 14 bases sitting between them. This CDR3 contains 14 residues. The DNA of the CDR3 is TGTGCCATCAGCAGGGGCCTTGTGTACACTGAAGCTTTCTTT. Translation gives CAISRGLVYTEAFF.

CDR3 loop: CASSPAGQGPEGYTF. The CDR3 bases are TGTGCCAGCAGTCCGGCCGGACAGGGTCCAGAGGGCTACACCTTC. The V call is TRBV28, the J call TRBJ1-2; 8 bases align to TRBD1. The germline gives CDR1 MDHEN, CDR2 SYDVKM. This CDR3 spans 15 amino acids. The J segment lost 8 bases and the V segment lost 5 bases, leaving 13 bases of the junction unmatched.

Only a few counts were recorded for this clone. CDR3 amino acids: CSGIPILEGQETQYF. The CDR3 DNA is TGCAGCGGCATTCCGATCTTGGAGGGTCAAGAGACCCAGTACTTC. The rearrangement joins TRBV29-1 to TRBJ2-5, with TRBD2 as a possible D gene (6 bases). The CDR3 sequence is 15 residues long. Germline lookup yields CDR1 SQVTM and CDR2 ANQGSEA. The ends were cut back, 7 bases at V and 2 bases at J, with 20 bases in the middle.

The J gene is TRBJ2-2, the V gene TRBV4-1, with a tentative D call TRBD1 (5 bases). Germline-derived CDR1 and CDR2 are MGHRA and YSYEKL. The V end was cut by 5 bases, the J end by 7 bases, with 17 bases between. CDR3 length: 15 amino acids. This CDR3 is CASSSAGMLGGELFF. In nucleotides, the CDR3 is TGCGCCAGCAGCTCCGCAGGGATGCTTGGCGGGGAGCTGTTTTTT.

This sequence joins TRBV18 and TRBJ1-2; 9 bases line up with TRBD1. The CDR3 totals 17 residues. Looked up from germline, CDR1 is KGHSH and CDR2 is LQKENI. The V segment lost 3 bases and the J segment 2 bases; nucleotides outside the gene matches: 10. CDR3 in amino acids: CASSPGTGPLENYGYTF. CDR3 in DNA: TGTGCCAGCTCACCCGGGACAGGGCCTCTGGAGAACTATGGCTACACCTTC.

V and J are TRBV7-9 and TRBJ2-5; 10 bases fit TRBD1. The V segment lost 2 bases and the J segment 4 bases; nucleotides outside the gene matches: 10. The CDR3 extends over 17 amino acids. CDR1 SEHNR and CDR2 FQNEAQ come from the germline V gene (reference sequence). The CDR3 region is CASSLSTDRGQRETQYF. The CDR3 DNA sequence: TGTGCCAGCAGCTTATCCACCGACAGGGGGCAAAGAGAGACCCAGTACTTC.

This clone was observed a single time. The chain joins TRBV2 to TRBJ1-6, with 8 bases matching TRBD1. Trimming took 6 bases from V and 3 from J; bases not matched to a gene: 7. Germline CDR1 SNHLY, CDR2 FYNNEI. The length of the CDR3 is 16 residues. For the CDR3, the DNA is TGTGCCAGCAGAAGGACAGGGAATAACTATAATTCACCCCTCCACTTT. Amino acid sequence: CASRRTGNNYNSPLHF.

The chain uses TRBV27 and TRBJ2-6, with D unresolved. Germline V gene data show CDR1 as MNHEY and CDR2 as SMNVEV (reference sequence). Trimming removed 6 bases from V and 0 bases from J, with 15 bases in between. The CDR3 is 17 residues long. Here the CDR3 DNA reads TGTGCCAGCAGCCCAACTCCGGGTGACTCTGGGGCCAACGTCCTGACTTTC. Translation: CASSPTPGDSGANVLTF.

The gene calls are TRBV21-1 and TRBJ2-7; whether TRBD1, the table's D call, matches the DNA was not checked. TRBV21-1 is classified as a pseudogene. The CDR3 has 17 amino acids. CDR3 region: CASSKAPGTGGINEQYV. The CDR3 nucleotides are TGTGCCAGCAGCAAAGCGCCCGGGACAGGGGGCATCAACGAGCAGTACGTC.